Included here is one T cell receptor beta chain sequence, with context. Germline V gene sequence: CDR1 KGHSH, CDR2 LQKENI. Germline trimming cut 3 bases from V and 2 bases from J; bases unmatched to any gene: 4. This CDR3 comprises 15 residues. This sample is drawn from a study of blood T cell repertoires in COVID-19. Study as a whole: Nucleic acid was either cDNA or gDNA, and it came from T cells, B-cell-depleted T cells, or PBMCs.

Generated by immunoSEQ multiplex PCR, the TCRdb table keeps only in-frame clones and is missing some. The sample records fewer than 250,000 clones, 83% being singletons. Specimen: peripheral blood. The receptor's source is a human donor in a cohort sampled during active COVID-19. This rearrangement joins TRBV18 to TRBJ1-1; 9 bases are shared with TRBD1. CDR3 sequence reads: CASSPGQGFNTEAFF. CDR3 bases: TGTGCCAGCTCACCGGGACAGGGATTTAACACTGAAGCTTTCTTT.